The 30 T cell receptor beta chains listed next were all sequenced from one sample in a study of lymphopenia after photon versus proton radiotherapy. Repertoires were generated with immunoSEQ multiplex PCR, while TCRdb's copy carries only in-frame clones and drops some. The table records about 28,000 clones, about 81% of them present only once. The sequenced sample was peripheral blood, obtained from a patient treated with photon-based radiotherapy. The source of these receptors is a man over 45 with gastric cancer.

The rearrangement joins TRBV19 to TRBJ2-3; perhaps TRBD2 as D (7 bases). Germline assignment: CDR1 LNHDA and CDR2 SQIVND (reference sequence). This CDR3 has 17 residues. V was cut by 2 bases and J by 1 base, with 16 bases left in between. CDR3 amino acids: CASSISQGGVGTDTQYF. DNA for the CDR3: TGTGCCAGTAGTATATCACAGGGAGGGGTCGGCACAGATACGCAGTATTTT. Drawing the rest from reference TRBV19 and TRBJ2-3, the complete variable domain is DGGITQSPKYLFRKEGQNVTLSCEQNLNHDAMYWYRQDPGQGLRLIYYSQIVNDFQKGDIAEGYSVSREKKESFPLTVTSAQKNPTAFYLCASSISQGGVGTDTQYFGPGTRLTVL.

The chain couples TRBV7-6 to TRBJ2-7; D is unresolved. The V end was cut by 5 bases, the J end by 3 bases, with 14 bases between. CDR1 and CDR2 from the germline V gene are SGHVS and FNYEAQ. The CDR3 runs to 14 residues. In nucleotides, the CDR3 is TGTGCCAGCAGCCCGGCAGGCAGGTTCTACGAGCAGTACTTC. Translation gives CASSPAGRFYEQYF.

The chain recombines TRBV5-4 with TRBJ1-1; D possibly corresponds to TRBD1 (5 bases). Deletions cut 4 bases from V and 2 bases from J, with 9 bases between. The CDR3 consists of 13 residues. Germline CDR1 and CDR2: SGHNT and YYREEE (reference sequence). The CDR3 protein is CASSGDSNTEAFF. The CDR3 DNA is TGTGCCAGCAGCGGCGACAGCAACACTGAAGCTTTCTTT.

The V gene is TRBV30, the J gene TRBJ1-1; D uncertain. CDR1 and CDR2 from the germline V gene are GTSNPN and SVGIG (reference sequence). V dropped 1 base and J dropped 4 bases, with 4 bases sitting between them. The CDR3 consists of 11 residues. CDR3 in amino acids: CAWSAFTEAFF. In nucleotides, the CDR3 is TGTGCCTGGAGTGCATTCACTGAAGCTTTCTTT.

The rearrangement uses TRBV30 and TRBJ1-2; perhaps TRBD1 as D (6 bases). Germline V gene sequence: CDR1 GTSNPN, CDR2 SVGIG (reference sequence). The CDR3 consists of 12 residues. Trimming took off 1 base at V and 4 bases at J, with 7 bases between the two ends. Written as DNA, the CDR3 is TGTGCCTGGAGTGAAGGGGGCTATGGCTACACCTTC. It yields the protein CAWSEGGYGYTF.

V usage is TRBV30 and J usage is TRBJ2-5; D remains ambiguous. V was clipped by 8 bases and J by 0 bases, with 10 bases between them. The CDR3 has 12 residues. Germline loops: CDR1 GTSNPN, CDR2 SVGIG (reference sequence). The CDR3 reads CAAGRHQETQYF. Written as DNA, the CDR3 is TGTGCCGCAGGACGGCACCAAGAGACCCAGTACTTC.

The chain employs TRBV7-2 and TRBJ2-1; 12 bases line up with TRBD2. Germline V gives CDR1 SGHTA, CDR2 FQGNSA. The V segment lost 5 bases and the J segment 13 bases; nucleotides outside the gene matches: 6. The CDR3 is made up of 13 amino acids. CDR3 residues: CASSLGLAGPQFF. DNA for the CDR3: TGTGCCAGCAGCCTAGGACTAGCGGGGCCCCAGTTCTTC.

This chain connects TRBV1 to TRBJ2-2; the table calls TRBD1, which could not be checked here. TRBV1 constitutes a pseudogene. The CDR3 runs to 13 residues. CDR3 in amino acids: CTSALAPPGELFF. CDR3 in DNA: TGCACCAGCGCTCTGGCCCCTCCCGGGGAGCTGTTTTTT.

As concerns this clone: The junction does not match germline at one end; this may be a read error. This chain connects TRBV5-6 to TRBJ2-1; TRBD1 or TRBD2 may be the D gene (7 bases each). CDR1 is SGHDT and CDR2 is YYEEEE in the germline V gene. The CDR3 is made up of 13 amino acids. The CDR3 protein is CASSPGRGTVSLF. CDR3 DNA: TGTGCCAGCAGCCCTGGGAGGGGGACAGTGTCCCTCTTC.

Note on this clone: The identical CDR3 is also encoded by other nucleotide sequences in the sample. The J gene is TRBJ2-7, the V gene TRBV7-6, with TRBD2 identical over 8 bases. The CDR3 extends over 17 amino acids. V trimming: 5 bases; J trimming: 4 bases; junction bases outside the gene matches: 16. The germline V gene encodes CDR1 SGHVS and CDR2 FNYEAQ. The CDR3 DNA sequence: TGTGCCAGCAGCCCCTTCCTGACTAGCGCGAGCTCTTACGAGCAGTACTTC. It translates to CASSPFLTSASSYEQYF. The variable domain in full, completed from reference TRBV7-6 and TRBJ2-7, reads GAGVSQSPRYKVTKRGQDVALRCDPISGHVSLYWYRQALGQGPEFLTYFNYEAQQDKSGLPNDRFSAERPEGSISTLTIQRTEQRDSAMYRCASSPFLTSASSYEQYFGPGTRLTVT.

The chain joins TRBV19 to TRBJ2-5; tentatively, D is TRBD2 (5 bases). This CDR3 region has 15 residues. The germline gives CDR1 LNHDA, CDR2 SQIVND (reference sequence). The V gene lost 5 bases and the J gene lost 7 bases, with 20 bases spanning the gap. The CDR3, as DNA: TGTGCCAGTAGTCGCGCCGGGCCCGCAGGAGGGACCCAGTACTTC. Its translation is CASSRAGPAGGTQYF. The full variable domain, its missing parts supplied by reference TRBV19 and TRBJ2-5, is DGGITQSPKYLFRKEGQNVTLSCEQNLNHDAMYWYRQDPGQGLRLIYYSQIVNDFQKGDIAEGYSVSREKKESFPLTVTSAQKNPTAFYLCASSRAGPAGGTQYFGPGTRLLVL.

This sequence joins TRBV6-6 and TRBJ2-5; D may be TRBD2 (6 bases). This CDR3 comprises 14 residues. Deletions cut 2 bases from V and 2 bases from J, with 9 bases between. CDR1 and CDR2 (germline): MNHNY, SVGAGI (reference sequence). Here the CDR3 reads CASSYTGRQETQYF. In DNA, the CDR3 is TGTGCCAGCAGTTACACTGGGAGGCAAGAGACCCAGTACTTC.

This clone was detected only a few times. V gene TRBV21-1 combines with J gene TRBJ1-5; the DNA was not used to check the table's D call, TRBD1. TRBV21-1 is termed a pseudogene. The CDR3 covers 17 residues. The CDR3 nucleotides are TGTGCCAGCAGCAAAAAGACAGGACTCGCGTCCAATCAGCCCCAGCATTTT. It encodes CASSKKTGLASNQPQHF.

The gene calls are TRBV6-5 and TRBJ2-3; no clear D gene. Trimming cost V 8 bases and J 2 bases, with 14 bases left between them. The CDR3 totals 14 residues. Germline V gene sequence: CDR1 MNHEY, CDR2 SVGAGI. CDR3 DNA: TGTGCCAGCGGGCTTCGGGCCGTCACAGATACGCAGTATTTT. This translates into CASGLRAVTDTQYF.

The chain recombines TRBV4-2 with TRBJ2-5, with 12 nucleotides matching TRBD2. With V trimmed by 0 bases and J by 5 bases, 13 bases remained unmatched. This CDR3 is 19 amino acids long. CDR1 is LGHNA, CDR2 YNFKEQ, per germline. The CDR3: CASSQDPSLAGGPRETQYF. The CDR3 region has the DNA TGTGCCAGCAGCCAAGATCCCAGCCTAGCGGGGGGGCCCAGGGAGACCCAGTACTTC.

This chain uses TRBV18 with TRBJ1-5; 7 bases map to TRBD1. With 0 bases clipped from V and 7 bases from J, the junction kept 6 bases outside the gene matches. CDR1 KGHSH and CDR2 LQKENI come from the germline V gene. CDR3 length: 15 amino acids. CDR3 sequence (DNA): TGTGCCAGCTCACCACCTTTAGGGGGCGAACAGCCCCAGCATTTT. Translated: CASSPPLGGEQPQHF.

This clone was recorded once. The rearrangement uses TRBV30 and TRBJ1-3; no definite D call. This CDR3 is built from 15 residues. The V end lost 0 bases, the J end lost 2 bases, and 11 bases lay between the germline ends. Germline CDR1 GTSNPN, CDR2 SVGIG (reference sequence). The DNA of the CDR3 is TGTGCCTGGAGTGTAAGCCTCGGGGCTGGAAACACCATATATTTT. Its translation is CAWSVSLGAGNTIYF.

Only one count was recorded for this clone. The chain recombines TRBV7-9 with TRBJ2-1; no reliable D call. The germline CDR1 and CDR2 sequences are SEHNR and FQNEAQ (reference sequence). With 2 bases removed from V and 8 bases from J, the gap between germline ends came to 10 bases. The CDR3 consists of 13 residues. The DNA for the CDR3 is TGTGCCAGCAGCTTAACCCTGACCCATGAGCAGTTCTTC. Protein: CASSLTLTHEQFF.

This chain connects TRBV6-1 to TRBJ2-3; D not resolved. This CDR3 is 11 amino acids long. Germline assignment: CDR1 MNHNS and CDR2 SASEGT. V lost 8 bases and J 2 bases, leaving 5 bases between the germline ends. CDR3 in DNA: TGTGCCAGCGGTATCACAGATACGCAGTATTTT. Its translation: CASGITDTQYF.

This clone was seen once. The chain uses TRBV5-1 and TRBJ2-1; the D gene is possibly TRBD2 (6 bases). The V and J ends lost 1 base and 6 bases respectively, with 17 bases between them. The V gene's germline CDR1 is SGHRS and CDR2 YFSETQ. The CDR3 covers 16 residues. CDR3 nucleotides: TGCGCCAGCAGCTTGTCCTCGATGGCGGGGATCAATGAGCAGTTCTTC. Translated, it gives CASSLSSMAGINEQFF. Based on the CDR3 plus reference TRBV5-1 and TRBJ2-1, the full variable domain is KAGVTQTPRYLIKTRGQQVTLSCSPISGHRSVSWYQQTPGQGLQFLFEYFSETQRNKGNFPGRFSGRQFSNSRSEMNVSTLELGDSALYLCASSLSSMAGINEQFFGPGTRLTVL.

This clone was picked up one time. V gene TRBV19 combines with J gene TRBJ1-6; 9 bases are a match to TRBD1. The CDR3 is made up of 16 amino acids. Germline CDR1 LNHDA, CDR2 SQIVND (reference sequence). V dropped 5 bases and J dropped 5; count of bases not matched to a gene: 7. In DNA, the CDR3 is TGTGCCAGTAGTCGACAGGGGGATTACGATAATTCACCCCTCCACTTT. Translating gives CASSRQGDYDNSPLHF.

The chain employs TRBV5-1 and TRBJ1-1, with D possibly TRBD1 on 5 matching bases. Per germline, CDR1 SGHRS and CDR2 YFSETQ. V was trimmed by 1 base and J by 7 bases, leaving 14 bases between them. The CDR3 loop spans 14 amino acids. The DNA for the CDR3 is TGCGCCAGCAGCTTGTGGGGGACTCAAGTTGAAGCTTTCTTT. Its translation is CASSLWGTQVEAFF.

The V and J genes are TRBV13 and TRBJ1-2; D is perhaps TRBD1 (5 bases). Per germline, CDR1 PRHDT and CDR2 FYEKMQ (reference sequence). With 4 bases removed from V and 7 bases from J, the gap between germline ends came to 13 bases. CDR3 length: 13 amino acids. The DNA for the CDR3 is TGTGCCAGCAGCTCGGGACTTGAGAGTGGCTACACCTTC. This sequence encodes CASSSGLESGYTF.

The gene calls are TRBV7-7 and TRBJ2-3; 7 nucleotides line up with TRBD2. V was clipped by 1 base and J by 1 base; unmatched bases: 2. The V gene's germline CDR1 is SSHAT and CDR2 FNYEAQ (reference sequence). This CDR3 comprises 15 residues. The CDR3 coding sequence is TGTGCCAGCAGCTTAGGGCTAGCGGGCACAGATACGCAGTATTTT. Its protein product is CASSLGLAGTDTQYF.

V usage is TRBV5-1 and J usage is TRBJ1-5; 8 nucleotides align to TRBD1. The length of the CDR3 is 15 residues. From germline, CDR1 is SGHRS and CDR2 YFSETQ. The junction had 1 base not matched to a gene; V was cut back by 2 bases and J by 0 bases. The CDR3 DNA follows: TGCGCCAGCAGCTTAACAGGGGGTAGCAATCAGCCCCAGCATTTT. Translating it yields CASSLTGGSNQPQHF.

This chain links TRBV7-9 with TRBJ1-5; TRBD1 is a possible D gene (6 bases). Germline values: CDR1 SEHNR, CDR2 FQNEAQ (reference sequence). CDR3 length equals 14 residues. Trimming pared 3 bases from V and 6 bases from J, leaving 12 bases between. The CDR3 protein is CASSFGQRGQPQHF. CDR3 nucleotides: TGTGCCAGCAGCTTCGGACAGCGGGGTCAGCCCCAGCATTTT.

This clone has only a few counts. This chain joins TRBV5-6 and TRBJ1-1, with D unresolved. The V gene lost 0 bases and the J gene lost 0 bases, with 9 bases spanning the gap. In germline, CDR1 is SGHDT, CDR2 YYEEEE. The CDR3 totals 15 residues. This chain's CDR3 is CASSLGTRLNTEAFF. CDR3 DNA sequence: TGTGCCAGCAGCTTGGGGACCAGACTGAACACTGAAGCTTTCTTT.

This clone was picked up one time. DNA of the CDR3: TGTGCCAGTAGTGAAAACAGGGGGCGCGGGGAGACCCAGTACTTC. As protein: CASSENRGRGETQYF. The rearrangement joins TRBV19 to TRBJ2-5, with 9 bases aligning to TRBD1. This CDR3 region has 15 residues. CDR1 and CDR2 (germline): LNHDA, SQIVND (reference sequence). The ends lost 5 bases at V and 5 bases at J; junction bases unmatched: 9.

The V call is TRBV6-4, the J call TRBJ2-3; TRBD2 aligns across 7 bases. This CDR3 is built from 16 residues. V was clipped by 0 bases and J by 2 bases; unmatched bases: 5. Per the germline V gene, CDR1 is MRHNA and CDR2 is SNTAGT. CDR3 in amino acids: CASSDSASGDTDTQYF. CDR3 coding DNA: TGTGCCAGCAGTGACTCGGCTAGCGGAGACACAGATACGCAGTATTTT.

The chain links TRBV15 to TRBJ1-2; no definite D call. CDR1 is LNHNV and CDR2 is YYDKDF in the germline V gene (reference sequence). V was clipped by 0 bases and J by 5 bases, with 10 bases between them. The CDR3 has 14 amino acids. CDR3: CATSRDPTGYGYTF. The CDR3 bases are TGTGCCACCAGCAGAGATCCGACCGGGTATGGCTACACCTTC.